The source of this T cell receptor beta chain is a study of T cell responses to AZD1222 COVID-19 vaccine. Study-level points and caveats: Receipt of two AZD1222 doses was followed by a rise in Spike-specific TCR breadth and depth. A mostly white British donor set with more females was recruited, and clonal diversity was possibly underestimated. The peak T cell response came first, and repertoires were sampled only after it. Baseline seropositives among AZD1222 recipients totaled only 5 to 7.

Of note for this clone: The antigen remains unidentified.

The table came from immunoSEQ multiplex PCR; TCRdb's copy has only in-frame clones and leaves some out. Counted here are some 180,000 clones, about nine tenths occurring once; the ten biggest clones make up 1.5% to 2.5%. There are 15 residues in the CDR3. The ends were cut back, 4 bases at V and 0 bases at J, with 10 bases in the middle. Germline V gene lookup returns CDR1 LGHDT and CDR2 YNNKEL (reference sequence). The J gene is TRBJ1-3, the V gene TRBV3-1 (or the pseudogene TRBV3-2); D unclear. The sequences come from peripheral blood, collected 28 days after the second AZD1222 dose. The TCR sequence derives from an adult who received the AZD1222 COVID-19 vaccine. CDR3 DNA sequence: TGTGCCAGCAGCCCCAATTGGAGCTCTGGAAACACCATATATTTT. Encoded protein: CASSPNWSSGNTIYF.